This T cell receptor beta chain was found in a study of blood T cells in healthy people across ages. The overall study: With template switching, about one barcoded beta molecule was captured per two T cells.

Healthy Caucasians from Russia aged roughly 6 to 95 served as donors. Isolation yielded PBMCs, at least 6 million per sample, in every case. Alongside a J-beta primer mix, a sample-barcoded 5' primer served in a second PCR lasting 7 to 11 cycles. TCRdb redid the calling of the 5' RACE reads with MiXCR, one entry per CDR3 protein. The sample has 800,000 or so distinct CDR3 sequences, 35% to 60% seen once. This receptor was obtained from an elderly man in good health. Sequencing was performed on blood.

The DNA for the CDR3 is TGTGCCAGCAGGAACAGCGGGACGGCGTCGTGGGAGCTGTTTTTT. Amino acids: CASRNSGTASWELFF. This sequence joins TRBV6-6 and TRBJ2-2; 7 bases are shared with TRBD2. Germline V CDR1 and CDR2: MNHNY, SVGAGI (reference sequence). This CDR3 contains 15 residues. V shed 6 bases and J 9 bases; nucleotides not matched to a gene: 13.